Each of the 28 T cell receptor beta chains below was sequenced from the same sample in a study of T-cell memory formation after mild COVID-19 (TCRdb year 2021). The receptor library was made with 5' RACE. The sequencing machine was an Illumina NovaSeq 6000. TCRdb reworked the public reads: Q25 trimming with fastp, MiXCR clone assembly, productive beta chains retained. Each entry is one CDR3 protein sequence, shown with its most common DNA and genes. Across this sample there are about 170,000 distinct CDR3 sequences, with 10% to 15% seen only once. The ten most abundant clones make up 2.5% to 3.5% of the sample. Input material: PBMCs or a T cell subset sorted from them (not recorded which). These receptors all stem from a man younger than 35 who had mild COVID-19 (a few samples of this study predate the infection). The sample titles of this study are shuffled in the database, so cell type and time point are left out; the donor was told from shared clones.

The chain links TRBV11-1 to TRBJ2-5; TRBD2 is a possible D gene (5 bases). Germline V gives CDR1 SGHAT, CDR2 FQDESV (reference sequence). Trimming removed 7 bases from V and 5 bases from J, with 11 bases in between. The CDR3 covers 12 residues. CDR3 DNA: TGTGCCAGCACGGGGATGGAGGAGACCCAGTACTTC. Translated, it gives CASTGMEETQYF.

This chain uses TRBV20-1 with TRBJ2-1; D is possibly TRBD2 (6 bases). The CDR3 runs to 12 residues. The germline V and J ends were trimmed by 4 bases and 6 bases, with 10 bases remaining between them. Germline V CDR1 and CDR2: DFQATT, SNEGSKA (reference sequence). CDR3 loop: CSATAGSNEQFF. Written as DNA, the CDR3 is TGCAGTGCTACGGCGGGGTCCAATGAGCAGTTCTTC.

This clonotype was picked up many times. The V and J genes are TRBV5-1 and TRBJ2-1, with TRBD1 identical over 10 bases. The V segment lost 4 bases and the J segment 5 bases; nucleotides outside the gene matches: 6. Germline CDR1 and CDR2: SGHRS and YFSETQ. The CDR3 loop spans 15 amino acids. The CDR3, as DNA: TGCGCCAGCAGCACCCGACAGGGGGCTCACAATGAGCAGTTCTTC. Its protein is CASSTRQGAHNEQFF. The entire variable domain, with the rest obtained from reference TRBV5-1 and TRBJ2-1, is as follows: KAGVTQTPRYLIKTRGQQVTLSCSPISGHRSVSWYQQTPGQGLQFLFEYFSETQRNKGNFPGRFSGRQFSNSRSEMNVSTLELGDSALYLCASSTRQGAHNEQFFGPGTRLTVL.

The chain couples TRBV12-3 or TRBV12-4 to TRBJ2-5; a possible D gene is TRBD1 (6 bases). V lost 1 base to trimming and J lost 0 bases, with 9 bases between them. The CDR3 is made up of 15 amino acids. The CDR3 here is CASSLGTEYQETQYF. CDR3 coding DNA: TGTGCCAGCAGTTTAGGGACAGAGTACCAAGAGACCCAGTACTTC.

This clonotype was recorded a few times. V and J are TRBV29-1 and TRBJ2-5; TRBD2 agrees at 8 bases. The CDR3 covers 12 residues. The V and J ends lost 6 bases and 4 bases, in that order; junction bases with no gene match: 4. Germline loops: CDR1 SQVTM, CDR2 ANQGSEA. The chain's CDR3 is CSVRGGPETQYF. The CDR3 DNA sequence: TGCAGCGTCCGGGGGGGGCCAGAGACCCAGTACTTC.

This clonotype was seen a few times. The V call is TRBV3-1, the J call TRBJ2-2; tentatively, D is TRBD1 or TRBD2 (6 bases each). CDR1 is LGHDT and CDR2 is YNNKEL in the germline V gene (reference sequence). Between the trimmed V and J ends, which lost 4 bases and 8 bases, there was a span of 23 bases. The CDR3 extends over 17 amino acids. Here the CDR3 DNA reads TGTGCCAGCAGCCCTCGGTTCGGCGGAGGGGGGCGAGGGGAGCTGTTTTTT. Translation gives CASSPRFGGGGRGELFF.

This clonotype was observed many times. The CDR3 coding sequence is TGTGCCAGCAGTTTCGGATACCAAGAGACCCAGTACTTC. Its translation is CASSFGYQETQYF. This chain uses TRBV7-2 with TRBJ2-5; D gene ambiguous. The CDR3 has 13 amino acids. Per germline, CDR1 SGHTA and CDR2 FQGNSA. V was cut by 6 bases and J by 0 bases, with 8 bases left in between.

This clonotype came up a few times. The chain joins TRBV6-2 or TRBV6-3 to TRBJ2-5, with 7 positions matching TRBD2. V lost 5 bases and J lost 5; bases outside the gene matches: 2. This CDR3 has 12 amino acids. CDR1 MNHEY and CDR2 SVGEGT come from the germline V gene. The CDR3 DNA reads TGTGCCAGCAGTGCGGGGGACGAGACCCAGTACTTC. Its protein product is CASSAGDETQYF.

This clonotype was picked up many times. The chain has TRBV7-2 and TRBJ2-7; D possibly matches TRBD1 or TRBD2 (5 bases each). V lost 1 base and J 2 bases, leaving 12 bases between the germline ends. Germline V lookup: CDR1 SGHTA, CDR2 FQGNSA. The length of the CDR3 is 15 residues. CDR3 nucleotides: TGTGCCAGCAGCTTAGGAGTCAAGGGACCCTACGAGCAGTACGTC. Its protein product is CASSLGVKGPYEQYV.

This clonotype was picked up a small number of times. The chain employs TRBV11-3 and TRBJ2-1; 8 bases agree with TRBD2. The CDR3 has 15 residues. J lost 8 bases, V lost 6 bases, and 12 bases had no gene match. The V gene's germline CDR1 is SGHNT and CDR2 YENEEA. CDR3 coding DNA: TGTGCCAGCAGTCGGAGGGGGACTAGTGGCGATGAGCAGTTCTTC. Translating it yields CASSRRGTSGDEQFF.

This chain connects TRBV10-3 to TRBJ1-6; possible D gene TRBD1, 5 bases. Germline lookup yields CDR1 ENHRY and CDR2 SYGVKD. The CDR3 length is 13 residues. Deletions cut 10 bases from V and 8 bases from J, with 15 bases between. The CDR3 is CATQGTLDSPLHF. CDR3 coding DNA: TGTGCCACCCAAGGGACCTTGGATTCACCCCTCCACTTT.

The V and J genes are TRBV2 and TRBJ1-3; no clear D gene. The CDR3 spans 15 residues. Germline V CDR1 and CDR2: SNHLY, FYNNEI. The V and J ends lost 5 bases and 2 bases respectively, with 13 bases between them. CDR3 amino acids: CASSSERRTGNTIYF. The CDR3, as DNA: TGTGCCAGCAGTTCGGAGAGGAGGACTGGAAACACCATATATTTT.

This clonotype was seen a handful of times. The chain couples TRBV12-3 or TRBV12-4 to TRBJ2-3, with D possibly being TRBD1 or TRBD2 (5 bases each). The CDR3 runs 12 residues. V dropped 5 bases and J dropped 2 bases, with 5 bases sitting between them. The CDR3 here is CASSGTTDTQYF. The CDR3 DNA reads TGTGCCAGCAGTGGGACCACAGATACGCAGTATTTT.

This chain uses TRBV6-2 or TRBV6-3 with TRBJ1-2, with D tentatively TRBD1 (6 bases). Trimming shortened V by 2 bases and J by 3 bases, and 7 bases separated the two germline ends. The CDR3 runs 13 residues. Germline V gene sequence: CDR1 MNHEY, CDR2 SVGEGT. The CDR3 here is CASSYQGHYGYTF. The CDR3 nucleotides read TGTGCCAGCAGTTACCAGGGGCACTATGGCTACACCTTC.

This clonotype showed up just a few times. V gene TRBV6-5 combines with J gene TRBJ2-7; 8 nucleotides line up with TRBD1. The CDR3 is 15 amino acids. V shed 5 bases and J 0 bases; nucleotides not matched to a gene: 6. Germline CDR1 reads MNHEY; CDR2 reads SVGAGI. This CDR3 reads CASSRDRTLSYEQYF. The CDR3 DNA follows: TGTGCCAGCAGTCGGGACAGGACCCTCTCCTACGAGCAGTACTTC.

This clonotype was seen more than once but under ten times. This chain links TRBV7-2 with TRBJ2-1; 7 bases are shared with TRBD2. The junction had 5 bases not matched to a gene; V was cut back by 2 bases and J by 10 bases. Germline values: CDR1 SGHTA, CDR2 FQGNSA. The CDR3 is 13 amino acids. CDR3 amino acids: CASSLFQRGEQFF. The CDR3 DNA reads TGTGCCAGCAGCTTATTTCAGCGGGGCGAGCAGTTCTTC.

The rearrangement links TRBV18 to TRBJ1-2, with TRBD1 matching over 7 bases. Germline V gives CDR1 KGHSH, CDR2 LQKENI. The CDR3 covers 16 residues. V trimming: 6 bases; J trimming: 2 bases; junction bases outside the gene matches: 12. CDR3 nucleotides: TGTGCCAGCTCCCGAGAACAGGGGCTCGGGAACTATGGCTACACCTTC. It specifies CASSREQGLGNYGYTF.

The chain links TRBV3-1 to TRBJ1-1; perhaps TRBD1 as D (5 bases). V gave up 3 bases and J gave up 4 bases, with 12 bases separating them. Germline V lookup: CDR1 LGHDT, CDR2 YNNKEL (reference sequence). The CDR3 is made up of 14 amino acids. The CDR3 DNA is TGTGCCAGCAGCCACTCTCTTAGGGGCACTGAAGCTTTCTTT. It translates to CASSHSLRGTEAFF.

This chain connects TRBV4-1 to TRBJ2-7; the match to TRBD1 covers 8 bases. Per the germline V gene, CDR1 is MGHRA and CDR2 is YSYEKL. V shed 3 bases and J 5 bases; nucleotides not matched to a gene: 6. The CDR3 length is 14 residues. The CDR3 region is CASSQDRVVHEQYF. CDR3 DNA: TGCGCCAGCAGCCAGGACAGGGTTGTCCACGAGCAGTACTTC.

The chain uses TRBV7-2 and TRBJ2-2; D remains unclear. The CDR3 spans 14 residues. CDR1 and CDR2 from the germline V gene are SGHTA and FQGNSA. V lost 1 base and J 6 bases, leaving 9 bases between the germline ends. The DNA for the CDR3 is TGTGCCAGCAGCTTAGTTGGGATTTCCGGGGAGCTGTTTTTT. Protein sequence: CASSLVGISGELFF.

The V gene is TRBV29-1, the J gene TRBJ2-1, with D unresolved. V gave up 3 bases and J gave up 6 bases, with 9 bases separating them. The CDR3 contains 12 residues. Germline V lookup: CDR1 SQVTM, CDR2 ANQGSEA. The CDR3 spells CSVEQVRNEQFF. DNA of the CDR3: TGCAGCGTTGAGCAGGTTCGCAATGAGCAGTTCTTC.

This clonotype was detected ten times or more. The chain couples TRBV29-1 to TRBJ2-7; D is unresolved. Germline-derived CDR1 and CDR2 are SQVTM and ANQGSEA. V dropped 7 bases and J dropped 6 bases, with 19 bases sitting between them. This CDR3 has 13 amino acids. The CDR3 here is CSAGRQESTEQYF. For the CDR3, the DNA is TGCAGCGCTGGGCGACAAGAGTCAACCGAGCAGTACTTC.

This clonotype turned up a few times. This chain links TRBV5-1 with TRBJ1-2; 7 bases are shared with TRBD1. The junction had 4 bases not matched to a gene; V was cut back by 2 bases and J by 0 bases. The germline CDR1 and CDR2 sequences are SGHRS and YFSETQ. This CDR3 has 15 residues. The CDR3 sequence: CASSLSTGTNYGYTF. DNA of the CDR3: TGCGCCAGCAGCTTATCGACAGGGACTAACTATGGCTACACCTTC.

This clonotype has just a few counts. The chain employs TRBV5-1 and TRBJ2-1; 9 bases map to TRBD2. Germline V gene lookup returns CDR1 SGHRS and CDR2 YFSETQ. The CDR3 runs 17 residues. Trimming removed 4 bases from V and 0 bases from J; junction bases left unmatched: 8. CDR3 sequence (DNA): TGCGCCAGCAGCCTCGCGGGGGGGAGATACTCCTACAATGAGCAGTTCTTC. Protein product: CASSLAGGRYSYNEQFF.

This clonotype was recorded a few times. The chain is built from TRBV9 and TRBJ2-2; TRBD1 matches at 8 bases. Germline V lookup: CDR1 SGDLS, CDR2 YYNGEE. V lost 1 base, J lost 3 bases, and 8 bases stayed unmatched. This CDR3 is built from 17 residues. CDR3 nucleotide sequence: TGTGCCAGCAGCGTACTCCCACAGGGGGTTCACACCGGGGAGCTGTTTTTT. Protein product: CASSVLPQGVHTGELFF.

In this sample, this clonotype turned up many times. V gene TRBV18 combines with J gene TRBJ2-3, with 7 bases fitting TRBD1. CDR3 size: 13 residues. Unmatched junction bases numbered 1, after V lost 3 bases and J lost 4 bases. Germline loops: CDR1 KGHSH, CDR2 LQKENI. The CDR3 protein is CASSPTGADTQYF. The DNA for the CDR3 is TGTGCCAGCTCACCCACAGGGGCAGATACGCAGTATTTT.

This clonotype was detected only a few times. The chain joins TRBV5-1 to TRBJ1-1; D not certain. Trimming cost V 4 bases and J 0 bases, with 13 bases left between them. The CDR3 runs 15 residues. Germline CDR1 SGHRS, CDR2 YFSETQ. This CDR3 reads CASSLLTRLNTEAFF. The DNA for the CDR3 is TGCGCCAGCAGCCTACTGACAAGATTGAACACTGAAGCTTTCTTT.

This clonotype has a handful of counts. The chain employs TRBV6-2 or TRBV6-3 and TRBJ2-7; 8 bases agree with TRBD2. Trimming at V came to 6 bases and at J to 4 bases, leaving 11 bases not matched to a gene. CDR1 and CDR2 (germline): MNHEY, SVGEGT. The CDR3 runs 15 residues. The CDR3 protein is CASREAGANLYEQYV. Written as DNA, the CDR3 is TGTGCCAGCAGAGAAGCGGGGGCCAATCTTTACGAGCAGTACGTC.